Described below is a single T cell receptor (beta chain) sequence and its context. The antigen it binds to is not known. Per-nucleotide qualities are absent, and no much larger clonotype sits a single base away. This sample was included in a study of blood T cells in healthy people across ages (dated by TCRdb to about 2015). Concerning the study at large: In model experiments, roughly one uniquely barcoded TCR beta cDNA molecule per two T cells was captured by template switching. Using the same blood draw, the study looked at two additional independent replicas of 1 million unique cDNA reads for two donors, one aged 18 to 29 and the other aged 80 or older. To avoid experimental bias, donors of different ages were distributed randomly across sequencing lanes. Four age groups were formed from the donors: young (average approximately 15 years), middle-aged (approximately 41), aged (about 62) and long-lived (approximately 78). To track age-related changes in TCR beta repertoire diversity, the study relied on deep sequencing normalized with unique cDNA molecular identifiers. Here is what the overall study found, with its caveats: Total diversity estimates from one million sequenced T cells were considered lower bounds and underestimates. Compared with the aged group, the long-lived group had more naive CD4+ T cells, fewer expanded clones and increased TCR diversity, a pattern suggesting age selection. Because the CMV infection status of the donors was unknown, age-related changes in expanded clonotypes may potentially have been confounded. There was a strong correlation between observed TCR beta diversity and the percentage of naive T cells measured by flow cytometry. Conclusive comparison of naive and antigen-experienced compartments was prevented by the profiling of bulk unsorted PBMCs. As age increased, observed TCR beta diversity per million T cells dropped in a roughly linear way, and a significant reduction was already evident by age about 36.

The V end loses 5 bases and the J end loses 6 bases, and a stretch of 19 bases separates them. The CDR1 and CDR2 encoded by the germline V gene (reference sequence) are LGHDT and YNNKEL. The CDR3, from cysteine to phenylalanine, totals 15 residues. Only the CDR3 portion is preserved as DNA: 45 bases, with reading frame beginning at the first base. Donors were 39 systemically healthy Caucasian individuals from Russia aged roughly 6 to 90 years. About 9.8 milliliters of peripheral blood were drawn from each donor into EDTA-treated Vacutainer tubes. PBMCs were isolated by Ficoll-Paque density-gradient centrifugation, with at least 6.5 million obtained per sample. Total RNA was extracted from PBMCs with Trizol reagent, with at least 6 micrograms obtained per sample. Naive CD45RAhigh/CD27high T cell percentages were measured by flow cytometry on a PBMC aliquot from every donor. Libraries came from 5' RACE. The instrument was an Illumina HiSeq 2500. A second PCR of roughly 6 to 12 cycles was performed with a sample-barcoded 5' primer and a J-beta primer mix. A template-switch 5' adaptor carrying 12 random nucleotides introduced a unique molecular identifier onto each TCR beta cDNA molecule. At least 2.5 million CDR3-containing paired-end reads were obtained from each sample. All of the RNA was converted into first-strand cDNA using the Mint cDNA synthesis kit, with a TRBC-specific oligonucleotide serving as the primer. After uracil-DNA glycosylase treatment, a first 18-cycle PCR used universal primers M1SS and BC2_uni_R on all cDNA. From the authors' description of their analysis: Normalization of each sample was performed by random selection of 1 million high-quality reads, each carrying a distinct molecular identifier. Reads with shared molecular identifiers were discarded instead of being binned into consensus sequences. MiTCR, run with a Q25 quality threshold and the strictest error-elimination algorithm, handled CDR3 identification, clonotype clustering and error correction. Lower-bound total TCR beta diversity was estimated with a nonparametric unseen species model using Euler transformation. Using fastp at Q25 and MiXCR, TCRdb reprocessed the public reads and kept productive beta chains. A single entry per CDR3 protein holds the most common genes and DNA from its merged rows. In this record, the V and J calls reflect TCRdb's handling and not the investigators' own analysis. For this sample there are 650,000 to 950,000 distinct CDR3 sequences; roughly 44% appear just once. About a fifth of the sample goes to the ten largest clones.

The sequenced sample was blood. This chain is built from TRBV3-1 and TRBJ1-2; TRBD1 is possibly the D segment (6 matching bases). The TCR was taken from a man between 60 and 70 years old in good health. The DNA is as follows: TGTGCCAGCAGCAAGACAGGTGTGGGGGTTGATGGCTACACCTTC. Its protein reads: CASSKTGVGVDGYTF.